This is a list of T cell receptor beta chains from one sample in a study of blood T cell repertoires in COVID-19. The protocol was immunoSEQ multiplex PCR, while the TCRdb copy is restricted to in-frame clones and leaves out a portion. The data hold about 70,000 clones, with 70% to 75% observed a single time. The sequencing sample was made of peripheral blood. All receptors derive from a woman in her 70s with acute or convalescent COVID-19. Each CDR3 is given with its conserved first and last residue. A D gene is named only where the DNA matches it firmly. Size is omitted from some rows. Given values are once, few, many or a class for expanded clones.

size: .
V: TRBV6-5
D: TRBD2
J: TRBJ2-3
CDR3: CASIPGGAEDTQYF
DNA: TGTGCCAGCATCCCCGGGGGGGCCGAAGATACGCAGTATTTT

size: .
V: TRBV7-9
D: .
J: TRBJ1-6
CDR3: CASRTGTFTSSYNSPLHF
DNA: TGTGCCAGCAGAACCGGGACATTCACGAGCTCCTATAATTCACCCCTCCACTTT

size: .
V: TRBV5-1
D: TRBD2
J: TRBJ2-5
CDR3: CASSLGAGGPETQYF
DNA: TGCGCCAGCAGCTTAGGCGCGGGGGGGCCAGAGACCCAGTACTTC

size: .
V: TRBV3-1/TRBV3-2
D: .
J: TRBJ2-3
CDR3: CASWGGRGRTDTQYF
DNA: TGTGCCAGCTGGGGAGGACGGGGGAGGACAGATACGCAGTATTTT

size: .
V: TRBV21-1
D: .
J: TRBJ1-5
CDR3: CASSTAGISSQHF
DNA: TGTGCCAGCAGCACAGCCGGGATCAGCTCCCAGCATTTT

size: .
V: TRBV12-3/TRBV12-4
D: .
J: TRBJ1-2
CDR3: CATTTVANYGYTF
DNA: TGTGCCACCACGACAGTCGCTAACTATGGCTACACCTTC

size: once
V: TRBV9
D: TRBD1
J: TRBJ2-7
CDR3: CASSDNRGHEQYF
DNA: TGTGCCAGCAGCGACAACAGGGGCCACGAGCAGTACTTC

size: once
V: TRBV7-2
D: .
J: TRBJ2-6
CDR3: CASSLTPPTGANVLTF
DNA: TGTGCCAGCAGCTTGACTCCACCAACAGGGGCCAACGTCCTGACTTTC

size: once
V: TRBV28
D: .
J: TRBJ1-5
CDR3: CASQVGSNQPQHF
DNA: TGTGCCTCGCAGGTGGGTAGCAATCAGCCCCAGCATTTT

size: once
V: TRBV2
D: .
J: TRBJ2-7
CDR3: CASSRQVYEQYF
DNA: TGTGCCAGCAGTCGACAGGTCTACGAGCAGTACTTC

size: .
V: TRBV9
D: TRBD2
J: TRBJ2-1
CDR3: CASSVGTSVRNEQFF
DNA: TGTGCCAGCAGCGTCGGGACTAGCGTGCGGAATGAGCAGTTCTTC

size: .
V: TRBV10-3
D: .
J: TRBJ1-6
CDR3: CAISESKGANRNSPLHF
DNA: TGTGCCATCAGTGAGTCCAAGGGAGCTAATCGGAATTCACCCCTCCACTTT

size: .
V: TRBV12-3/TRBV12-4
D: .
J: TRBJ2-1
CDR3: CASKPGIIIEQFF
DNA: TGTGCCAGCAAACCCGGGATAATCATTGAGCAGTTCTTC

size: .
V: TRBV2
D: .
J: TRBJ2-1
CDR3: CASSVQFNEQFF
DNA: TGTGCCAGCAGTGTTCAGTTCAATGAGCAGTTCTTC

size: .
V: TRBV7-9
D: TRBD1
J: TRBJ1-4
CDR3: CASSEIPGQGREKLFF
DNA: TGTGCCAGCAGCGAAATCCCGGGACAGGGTAGGGAAAAACTGTTTTTT

size: once
V: TRBV5-1
D: TRBD1
J: TRBJ2-6
CDR3: CASRSWTGSSGANVLTF
DNA: TGCGCCAGCAGGTCCTGGACAGGTAGCTCTGGGGCCAACGTCCTGACTTTC

size: .
V: TRBV7-9
D: .
J: TRBJ1-1
CDR3: CASSFLTGKDTEAFF
DNA: TGTGCCAGCAGCTTTTTAACAGGGAAAGACACTGAAGCTTTCTTT

size: .
V: TRBV27
D: TRBD2
J: TRBJ2-7
CDR3: CASSLSASGAYEQYF
DNA: TGTGCCAGCAGTTTATCGGCTAGCGGGGCCTACGAGCAGTACTTC

size: .
V: TRBV27
D: .
J: TRBJ1-3
CDR3: CASSLTSTTGTIYF
DNA: TGTGCCAGCAGTTTAACATCCACTACAGGCACCATATATTTT

size: .
V: TRBV19
D: TRBD1
J: TRBJ1-2
CDR3: CASNEEQGASGYTF
DNA: TGTGCCAGTAATGAGGAACAGGGGGCTAGTGGCTACACCTTC

size: few
V: TRBV2
D: TRBD1
J: TRBJ1-4
CDR3: CASRGTGGFEKLFF
DNA: TGTGCCAGCAGGGGGACAGGGGGTTTTGAAAAACTGTTTTTT

size: .
V: TRBV6-6
D: .
J: TRBJ2-5
CDR3: CASSAVQETQYF
DNA: TGTGCCAGCAGTGCAGTACAAGAGACCCAGTACTTC

size: once
V: TRBV6-5
D: .
J: TRBJ1-2
CDR3: CASSLLGGWGYTF
DNA: TGTGCCAGCAGTTTACTCGGGGGTTGGGGCTACACCTTC

size: .
V: TRBV5-1
D: TRBD2
J: TRBJ2-1
CDR3: CASSTGLAGGGNEQFF
DNA: TGCGCCAGCAGCACGGGACTAGCGGGGGGCGGTAATGAGCAGTTCTTC

size: .
V: TRBV5-4
D: TRBD1
J: TRBJ1-4
CDR3: CASSLAAGGDEKLFF
DNA: TGTGCCAGCAGCTTGGCGGCAGGGGGAGACGAAAAACTGTTTTTT

size: .
V: TRBV6-5
D: TRBD1
J: TRBJ1-5
CDR3: CASRRRDREYQPQHF
DNA: TGTGCCAGCCGCCGAAGGGACAGGGAGTATCAGCCCCAGCATTTT

size: .
V: TRBV5-1
D: TRBD2
J: TRBJ2-1
CDR3: CASSWTGLASHNEQFF
DNA: TGCGCCAGCAGCTGGACGGGACTAGCGTCCCACAATGAGCAGTTCTTC

size: .
V: TRBV7-6
D: .
J: TRBJ2-2
CDR3: CASSSRPDRTGELFF
DNA: TGTGCCAGCAGCTCAAGACCAGACAGAACCGGGGAGCTGTTTTTT

size: .
V: TRBV27
D: .
J: TRBJ2-6
CDR3: CASSFEHSGANVLTF
DNA: TGTGCCAGCAGTTTTGAGCACTCTGGGGCCAACGTCCTGACTTTC

size: .
V: TRBV12-3/TRBV12-4
D: TRBD1
J: TRBJ2-7
CDR3: CASSSGQGEEQYF
DNA: TGTGCCAGCAGTTCCGGACAGGGAGAGGAGCAGTACTTC

size: few
V: TRBV5-4
D: TRBD1
J: TRBJ1-2
CDR3: CASTLGGQGALHGYTF
DNA: TGTGCCAGCACCCTTGGAGGACAGGGAGCCCTGCATGGCTACACCTTC

size: .
V: TRBV27
D: TRBD2
J: TRBJ2-3
CDR3: CASSLSGGTSGRARTQYF
DNA: TGTGCCAGCAGTTTAAGCGGAGGGACTAGCGGGAGGGCCCGTACGCAGTATTTT

size: .
V: TRBV12-3/TRBV12-4
D: .
J: TRBJ2-3
CDR3: CASSFSSDTQYF
DNA: TGTGCCAGCAGTTTTTCGTCAGATACGCAGTATTTT

size: .
V: TRBV11-2
D: TRBD1
J: TRBJ1-6
CDR3: CASSSLDRDDSPLHF
DNA: TGTGCCAGCAGCTCCTTGGACAGGGATGATTCACCCCTCCACTTT

size: few
V: TRBV25-1
D: .
J: TRBJ1-2
CDR3: CASSTVNYGYTF
DNA: TGTGCCAGCAGTACAGTGAACTATGGCTACACCTTC

size: .
V: TRBV28
D: TRBD2
J: TRBJ2-7
CDR3: CASSPGLATDEQYF
DNA: TGTGCCAGCAGCCCTGGACTAGCGACGGACGAGCAGTACTTC

size: .
V: TRBV29-1
D: TRBD2
J: TRBJ2-7
CDR3: CSVQDGGVSYEQYF
DNA: TGCAGCGTTCAGGATGGGGGGGTTAGCTACGAGCAGTACTTC

size: .
V: TRBV30
D: .
J: TRBJ2-7
CDR3: CAWSVTRVYEQYF
DNA: TGTGCCTGGAGTGTAACCAGGGTATACGAGCAGTACTTC

size: .
V: TRBV5-1
D: TRBD1
J: TRBJ2-4
CDR3: CASSLGTGTGTTLLNF
DNA: TGCGCCAGCAGCTTAGGGACCGGGACAGGGACGACGCTTTTGAACTTC

size: once
V: TRBV5-4
D: TRBD2
J: TRBJ2-5
CDR3: CASSFRASGGQPKRAQYF
DNA: TGTGCCAGCAGCTTTAGGGCTAGCGGGGGGCAACCCAAGAGGGCCCAGTACTTC

size: .
V: TRBV6-1
D: .
J: TRBJ2-7
CDR3: CASSEAQLPRGKYF
DNA: TGTGCCAGCAGTGAAGCGCAGCTCCCTCGGGGAAAGTACTTC

size: .
V: TRBV10-3
D: TRBD1
J: TRBJ1-2
CDR3: CAISDRGVRDGYTF
DNA: TGTGCCATCAGTGACAGGGGGGTAAGAGATGGCTACACCTTC

size: .
V: TRBV4-1
D: TRBD2
J: TRBJ2-1
CDR3: CASSQREGDEQFF
DNA: TGCGCCAGCAGCCAGCGGGAGGGAGATGAGCAGTTCTTC

size: .
V: TRBV7-8
D: TRBD2
J: TRBJ2-2
CDR3: CASSFGAAGADGELFF
DNA: TGTGCCAGCAGCTTTGGGGCAGCGGGAGCGGACGGGGAGCTGTTTTTT

size: .
V: TRBV19
D: TRBD1
J: TRBJ1-2
CDR3: CASSKRDRPVAF
DNA: TGTGCCAGTAGTAAACGGGACAGACCCGTGGCCTTC

size: .
V: TRBV6-1
D: .
J: TRBJ1-6
CDR3: CASSEGRGISPLHF
DNA: TGTGCCAGCAGTGAAGGACGAGGGATTTCACCCCTCCACTTT

size: .
V: TRBV4-2
D: .
J: TRBJ1-2
CDR3: CASSQPTGDYGYTF
DNA: TGTGCCAGCAGCCAACCCACCGGAGACTATGGCTACACCTTC